These T cell receptor beta chains were read from a single sample in a study of T-cell memory formation after mild COVID-19. In TCRdb, the 5' RACE reads were re-called with MiXCR into one record per CDR3 protein. The table records under 450,000 distinct CDR3 sequences, 20% to 30% of them present only once. The sample comprised PBMCs or a T cell subset sorted from them (not recorded which). The receptors derive from an adult woman who had mild COVID-19 (a few samples of this study predate the infection). Cell type and time point are not known. CDR3s include the opening cysteine and the closing phenylalanine or tryptophan. D genes are given only for firm matches. The size field is filled for only some rows; it gives once, few, many or a size class.

>TRBD1|TRBJ2-7|TRBV6-6|NA
TGTGCCAGCAGTCACCACTTTGACAGGGACAATCACTACGAGCAGTACTTC
CASSHHFDRDNHYEQYF
>TRBD1|TRBJ1-2|TRBV20-1|NA
TGCAGTGCTAGAGTACAGGGGGCGGGGTATGGCTACACCTTC
CSARVQGAGYGYTF
>TRBD1|TRBJ1-1|TRBV5-1|NA
TGCGCCAGCAGCTTGGCAGGGGGCAAGGGGAAGAACACTGAAGCTTTCTTT
CASSLAGGKGKNTEAFF
>NA|TRBJ1-2|TRBV12-3/TRBV12-4|NA
TGTGCCAGCAGTTTAGGGAGGGGGGTAGGAGGCGGCTACACCTTC
CASSLGRGVGGGYTF
>NA|TRBJ2-3|TRBV25-1|NA
TGTGCCAGCAGTGAAGGGACCCCCCAGGGGAGCACAGATACGCAGTATTTT
CASSEGTPQGSTDTQYF
>TRBD1|TRBJ2-7|TRBV20-1|few
TGCAGTGCTAGATCCGGACAGGAGGCTCGAACCTACGAGCAGTACTTC
CSARSGQEARTYEQYF
>NA|TRBJ1-2|TRBV2|NA
TGTGCCAGCAGTCGCCAGGAATATGGCTACACCTTC
CASSRQEYGYTF
>NA|TRBJ2-2|TRBV4-3|few
TGCGCCAGCAGCCAAGATCGGCGCGGGGAGCTGTTTTTT
CASSQDRRGELFF
>NA|TRBJ1-1|TRBV7-8|few
TGTGCCAGCAGTTCCACGGGGGGCTGGACTGAAGCTTTCTTT
CASSSTGGWTEAFF
>NA|TRBJ1-1|TRBV19|NA
TGTGCCAGTAGTATCCATGGGGTTGGGGCTGAAGCTTTCTTT
CASSIHGVGAEAFF
>NA|TRBJ2-3|TRBV19|NA
TGTGCCAGTAGAAGGTCGGCCACAGATACGCAGTATTTT
CASRRSATDTQYF
>NA|TRBJ2-1|TRBV24-1|many
TGTGCCACCAGTGATTTAGGGGGGGTCTACAATGAGCAGTTCTTC
CATSDLGGVYNEQFF
>NA|TRBJ1-4|TRBV6-2/TRBV6-3|NA
TGTGCCAGCAGCCATAGGGACACCTGGGAAAAACTGTTTTTT
CASSHRDTWEKLFF
>NA|TRBJ2-7|TRBV7-3|NA
TGTGCCAGCAGCTTATCCCCAGGGAACTCCTACGAGCAGTACTTC
CASSLSPGNSYEQYF
>TRBD1|TRBJ2-3|TRBV4-3|NA
TGCGCCAGCAGCCAAGAGCTCTCTCTCGGACAGGGACGGGGCACAGATACGCAGTATTTT
CASSQELSLGQGRGTDTQYF
>NA|TRBJ2-1|TRBV12-5|few
TGTGCTAGTGGTTTAGTGGGGGGCCGGTTCTTC
CASGLVGGRFF
>TRBD2|TRBJ2-4|TRBV7-2|NA
TGTGCCAGCGGAGAACTAGCGGGTTTGCGCCTAGCCAAAAACATTCAGTACTTC
CASGELAGLRLAKNIQYF
>NA|TRBJ1-1|TRBV7-9|many
TGTGCCAGCAGTTCGGGACGGGGGAACACTGAAGCTTTCTTT
CASSSGRGNTEAFF
>NA|TRBJ1-1|TRBV9|NA
TGTGCCAGCAGCGTCGGGGTAAGATCTGAAGCTTTCTTT
CASSVGVRSEAFF
>TRBD1|TRBJ1-5|TRBV4-2|few
TGTGCCAGCAGCGGGGACAGGGCGAGCCAGCCCCAGCATTTT
CASSGDRASQPQHF
>NA|TRBJ2-2|TRBV12-3/TRBV12-4|few
TGTGCCAGCAGTTACATAACAGCGCTGTTTTTT
CASSYITALFF
>TRBD2|TRBJ2-2|TRBV15|few
TGTGCCACCAGCTTAGGACTAGTCCCCGGGGAGCTGTTTTTT
CATSLGLVPGELFF
>TRBD2|TRBJ2-1|TRBV2|NA
TGTGCCAGCAGTGAATTAGGGACTAGAGAAATACTTTACAATGAGCAGTTCTTC
CASSELGTREILYNEQFF
>NA|TRBJ2-3|TRBV7-9|few
TGTGCCACCAGGAGCCTCACAGATACGCAGTATTTT
CATRSLTDTQYF
>TRBD2|TRBJ2-1|TRBV7-3|few
TGTGCCAGCAGCCTAAAGGTCCTAGCGGGGGGGCCTTTTTACAATGAGCAGTTCTTC
CASSLKVLAGGPFYNEQFF
>TRBD1|TRBJ1-4|TRBV18|few
TGTGCCAGCTCACCGTTGACAGGGACTAATGAAAAACTGTTTTTT
CASSPLTGTNEKLFF
>NA|TRBJ2-7|TRBV2|once
TGTGCCAGCAGTGGAAAGAGGGCAGGTCTCATATCCTACGAGCAGTACTTC
CASSGKRAGLISYEQYF
>NA|TRBJ2-7|TRBV7-9|few
TGTGCCAGCAGCGCCCGACTAGGCTACGAGCAGTACTTC
CASSARLGYEQYF
>NA|TRBJ2-7|TRBV19|NA
TGTGCCAGTAGTATTTCAGCAGGGCCCTACGAGCAGTACTTC
CASSISAGPYEQYF
>TRBD1|TRBJ2-7|TRBV27|few
TGTGCCAGCAGACGGCCAGGGGGCTCGGGCGAGCAGTACTTC
CASRRPGGSGEQYF
>TRBD2|TRBJ2-3|TRBV5-1|few
TGCGCCAGCAGCTTGGTAGCCCTCTCAGCCGGGACTAGCGGGAGGGTGGATACGCAGTATTTT
CASSLVALSAGTSGRVDTQYF
>NA|TRBJ2-7|TRBV29-1|NA
TGCAGCGTTACCGACAGCTATACCTACGAGCAGTACTTC
CSVTDSYTYEQYF
>TRBD2|TRBJ2-1|TRBV3-1|NA
TGTGCCAGCAGCCAAGTGGCTAGCGGGAGGCCGGGTAATGAGCAGTTCTTC
CASSQVASGRPGNEQFF
>NA|TRBJ1-1|TRBV7-9|NA
TGTGCCAGCAGCTTAATGGAAAACACTGAAGCTTTCTTT
CASSLMENTEAFF
>NA|TRBJ1-5|TRBV4-1|NA
TGCGCCAGCAGCCAAGATGACAGGTATAGCAATCAGCCCCAGCATTTT
CASSQDDRYSNQPQHF
>NA|TRBJ2-2|TRBV15|NA
TGTGCCACCAGCAGATCTCAAGTAGTGAACACCGGGGAGCTGTTTTTT
CATSRSQVVNTGELFF
>NA|TRBJ2-7|TRBV27|NA
TGTGCCAGTTCGTATGGATCCTTTTACGAGCAGTACTTC
CASSYGSFYEQYF
>TRBD1|TRBJ2-7|TRBV4-2|few
TGTGCCAGCAGCCAAGGGGCGGGACAGGGCCTTTACGAGCAGTACTTC
CASSQGAGQGLYEQYF
>NA|TRBJ1-6|TRBV3-1|many
TGTGCCAGCAGCCAAACCCTAACCGGGGTACTCCACTTT
CASSQTLTGVLHF
>NA|TRBJ1-2|TRBV7-9|once
TGTGCCAGCAGCTTATGGGGGGCCAACTATGGCTACACCTTC
CASSLWGANYGYTF
>NA|TRBJ1-4|TRBV20-1|few
TGCAGTGCTATGAGTAATAATGAAAAACTGTTTTTT
CSAMSNNEKLFF
>TRBD1|TRBJ1-2|TRBV9|NA
TGTGCCAGCAGCGTGGACAGGGGGCAGCTGTTGGGCTACACCTTC
CASSVDRGQLLGYTF
>NA|TRBJ2-3|TRBV6-1|once
TGTGCCAGCAGTGAATGGGGGGCCACCACAGATACGCAGTATTTT
CASSEWGATTDTQYF
>NA|TRBJ1-2|TRBV6-5|NA
TGTGCCAGCAGTTACTCGTTAAAATTAGGGGTTTATGGCTACACCTTC
CASSYSLKLGVYGYTF
>NA|TRBJ2-7|TRBV30|few
TGTGCCTGGGAGGGGCTCAGCTCCTACGAGCAGTACTTC
CAWEGLSSYEQYF
>NA|TRBJ2-1|TRBV29-1|few
TGCAGCGTTCAGCGCGGTCCTTACTACAATGAGCAGTTCTTC
CSVQRGPYYNEQFF
>NA|TRBJ1-4|TRBV5-1|NA
TGCGCCAGCAGCCCCAGTCCTATCGGCGGTGAAAAACTGTTTTTT
CASSPSPIGGEKLFF
>TRBD1|TRBJ2-7|TRBV30|few
TGTGCCTGGAGGCGGGACAGGCTGTACTTC
CAWRRDRLYF
>TRBD1|TRBJ2-3|TRBV3-1|NA
TGTGCCAGCAGCCAGAGGGGGCGCTACCCAGATACGCAGTATTTT
CASSQRGRYPDTQYF
>TRBD2|TRBJ2-1|TRBV7-8|NA
TGTGCCAGCAGCTTTTTTGGGACTAGCGGGACCTATGAGCAGTTCTTC
CASSFFGTSGTYEQFF
>NA|TRBJ2-7|TRBV7-9|many
TGTGCCAGCAGCCCCCGACAGAGCTACGAGCAGTACTTC
CASSPRQSYEQYF
>TRBD1|TRBJ1-4|TRBV7-8|NA
TGTGCCAGCAGCACGAACAGGGGGCGCGTTAATGAAAAACTGTTTTTT
CASSTNRGRVNEKLFF
>TRBD1|TRBJ1-2|TRBV24-1|NA
TGTGCCACCAGTGATGCCTCCGGGACAGGGATAGGTAACTATGGCTACACCTTC
CATSDASGTGIGNYGYTF
>NA|TRBJ2-4|TRBV7-9|NA
TGTGCCAGCAGCTTCGGGGGAGAGGCCAAAAACATTCAGTACTTC
CASSFGGEAKNIQYF
>NA|TRBJ2-5|TRBV4-1|few
TGCGCCAGCAGCCAAGGCTTATGGGAGACCCAGTACTTC
CASSQGLWETQYF